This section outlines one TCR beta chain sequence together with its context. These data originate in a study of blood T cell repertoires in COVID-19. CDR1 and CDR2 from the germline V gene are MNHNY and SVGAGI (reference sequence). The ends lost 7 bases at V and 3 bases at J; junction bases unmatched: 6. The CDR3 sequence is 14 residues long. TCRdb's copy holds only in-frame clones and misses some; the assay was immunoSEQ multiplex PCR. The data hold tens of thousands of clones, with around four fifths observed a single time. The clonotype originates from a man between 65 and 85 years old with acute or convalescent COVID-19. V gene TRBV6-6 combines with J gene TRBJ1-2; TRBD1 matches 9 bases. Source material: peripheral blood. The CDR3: CASTYRGRDYGYTF. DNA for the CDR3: TGTGCCAGCACATACAGGGGGCGGGACTATGGCTACACCTTC.